The 27 T cell receptor beta chains below were found in one sample sequenced in a study of blood T cell repertoires in COVID-19. TCRdb's table, derived via immunoSEQ multiplex PCR, lists solely in-frame clones and lacks some. This sample has 150,000 or so clones; around 89% occur once, and the top ten carry roughly 25%. The sample was peripheral blood. Receptor source: a man in his sixties with acute or convalescent COVID-19.

This rearrangement joins TRBV9 to TRBJ1-5, with no clear D. Germline CDR1 and CDR2: SGDLS and YYNGEE. The CDR3 covers 14 residues. Trimming took 4 bases from V and 3 from J, leaving 11 bases between them. CDR3 amino acids: CASSPGMVNQPQHF. Here the CDR3 DNA reads TGTGCCAGCAGCCCGGGTATGGTCAATCAGCCCCAGCATTTT.

The J gene is TRBJ2-1, the V gene TRBV30, with TRBD2 matching 9 bases. Germline CDR1 reads GTSNPN; CDR2 reads SVGIG (reference sequence). This CDR3 has 16 residues. J was trimmed by 5 bases and V by 0 bases; bases with no gene match: 8. The CDR3: CAWSVRALAGNNEQFF. The CDR3 DNA follows: TGTGCCTGGAGTGTAAGGGCCCTAGCGGGAAACAATGAGCAGTTCTTC.

The chain links TRBV2 to TRBJ1-5; 8 bases fit TRBD1. V was pared by 11 bases and J by 1 base, with 10 bases of the junction left unmatched. This CDR3 has 15 residues. Germline lookup yields CDR1 SNHLY and CDR2 FYNNEI. The CDR3 DNA sequence: TGTGCCTCTAAACAGGACAGGGTGAGCAATCAGCCCCAGCATTTT. Translating it yields CASKQDRVSNQPQHF.

In this sample, this clone turned up a few times. This chain links TRBV29-1 with TRBJ2-5; tentative D call: TRBD2 (6 bases). Germline V CDR1 and CDR2: SQVTM, ANQGSEA. CDR3 length: 11 amino acids. V lost 7 bases and J 5 bases, leaving 11 bases between the germline ends. The CDR3 sequence is CSAPSGETQYF. The CDR3 DNA reads TGCAGCGCCCCCAGCGGGGAGACCCAGTACTTC.

This clone was found a few times. V usage is TRBV11-1 and J usage is TRBJ1-1, with D unclear. The CDR3 is 14 residues long. Germline V gene data show CDR1 as SGHAT and CDR2 as FQDESV (reference sequence). Deletions cut 1 base from V and 1 base from J, with 7 bases between. The CDR3 protein is CASSLVPGNTEAFF. In DNA, the CDR3 is TGTGCCAGCAGCTTAGTCCCAGGGAACACTGAAGCTTTCTTT.

The chain has TRBV6-1 and TRBJ1-2, with D maybe TRBD1 (6 bases). Trimming removed 3 bases from V and 8 bases from J, with 16 bases in between. This CDR3 is 14 amino acids long. Germline V lookup: CDR1 MNHNS, CDR2 SASEGT. The CDR3 reads CASSETSGAAGYTF. Here the CDR3 DNA reads TGTGCCAGCAGTGAGACCTCAGGGGCGGCAGGCTACACCTTC.

About this clone itself: This sample also contains other DNA sequences that code for the same CDR3. This CDR3 reads CASSLTGGNTEAFF. In DNA, the CDR3 is TGCGCCAGCAGCTTGACAGGGGGGAACACTGAAGCTTTCTTT. The chain combines TRBV5-1 with TRBJ1-1; 8 bases agree with TRBD1. The CDR3 consists of 14 residues. CDR1 and CDR2 (germline): SGHRS, YFSETQ. The trim removed 1 base at V and 1 base at J, leaving 0 bases unmatched. Drawing the rest from reference TRBV5-1 and TRBJ1-1, the complete variable domain is KAGVTQTPRYLIKTRGQQVTLSCSPISGHRSVSWYQQTPGQGLQFLFEYFSETQRNKGNFPGRFSGRQFSNSRSEMNVSTLELGDSALYLCASSLTGGNTEAFFGQGTRLTVV.

The chain uses TRBV19 and TRBJ1-5; D not resolved. Germline loops: CDR1 LNHDA, CDR2 SQIVND (reference sequence). The CDR3 contains 17 residues. The ends were cut back, 7 bases at V and 0 bases at J, with 19 bases in the middle. CDR3 sequence reads: CASNPQVGSYSNQPQHF. The CDR3, as DNA: TGTGCCAGTAACCCCCAGGTCGGCAGCTATAGCAATCAGCCCCAGCATTTT.

Comments on this clone: Other DNA sequences within the sample encode an identical CDR3. The J gene is TRBJ1-1, the V gene TRBV19; 8 bases are a match to TRBD1. This CDR3 contains 14 residues. Germline-derived CDR1 and CDR2 are LNHDA and SQIVND (reference sequence). With V trimmed by 9 bases and J by 2 bases, 8 bases remained unmatched. The CDR3 DNA sequence: TGTGCCAGCAGCAAACAGGGGGTAAACACTGAAGCTTTCTTT. It is translated as CASSKQGVNTEAFF.

The chain's CDR3 is CASSAQVNTEAFF. The CDR3 DNA follows: TGTGCCAGCAGCGCCCAGGTGAACACTGAAGCTTTCTTT. J is TRBJ1-1 and V is TRBV7-3; D not resolved. Germline V CDR1 and CDR2: SGHTA, FQGTGA. The CDR3 sequence is 13 residues long. Trimming cost V 5 bases and J 0 bases, with 7 bases left between them.

The J gene is TRBJ2-7, the V gene TRBV30, with TRBD2 matching 8 bases. Trimming at V came to 5 bases and at J to 5 bases, leaving 11 bases not matched to a gene. This CDR3 spans 14 amino acids. Germline V gives CDR1 GTSNPN, CDR2 SVGIG (reference sequence). This CDR3 is CAWGGGGRDNEQYF. In DNA form, the CDR3 reads TGTGCCTGGGGGGGCGGGGGGCGAGACAACGAGCAGTACTTC. Together with reference TRBV30 and TRBJ2-7, the CDR3 gives the full variable domain: SQTIHQWPATLVQPVGSPLSLECTVEGTSNPNLYWYRQAAGRGLQLLFYSVGIGQISSEVPQNLSASRPQDRQFILSSKKLLLSDSGFYLCAWGGGGRDNEQYFGPGTRLTVT.

This clone turned up a few times. The rearrangement links TRBV2 to TRBJ1-2; 9 nucleotides align to TRBD1. Germline V gives CDR1 SNHLY, CDR2 FYNNEI. The CDR3 has 15 residues. Trimming at V came to 6 bases and at J to 4 bases, leaving 9 bases not matched to a gene. The CDR3 spells CASRMEQGALYGYTF. DNA for the CDR3: TGTGCCAGCAGGATGGAACAGGGGGCCCTCTATGGCTACACCTTC.

The CDR3 DNA is TGTGCCAGCAAGGAGGCAGGGACTAAGGGAAACTATGGCTACACCTTC. Protein product: CASKEAGTKGNYGYTF. This rearrangement joins TRBV7-2 to TRBJ1-2; tentative D call: TRBD1 (5 bases). Germline V CDR1 and CDR2: SGHTA, FQGNSA. Between the trimmed V and J ends, which lost 7 bases and 2 bases, there was a span of 20 bases. The CDR3 contains 16 residues.

This chain links TRBV6-2 or TRBV6-3 with TRBJ2-7, with TRBD1 matching over 9 bases. Per germline, CDR1 MNHEY and CDR2 SVGEGT. The CDR3 covers 15 residues. Trimming removed 5 bases from V and 3 bases from J; junction bases left unmatched: 8. The CDR3 DNA sequence: TGTGCCAGCAGTACCGGGGGACAGGGAAACTACGAGCAGTACTTC. It codes for CASSTGGQGNYEQYF.

The chain uses TRBV24-1 and TRBJ2-1, with 7 bases that match TRBD1. J lost 10 bases, V lost 1 base, and 9 bases had no gene match. Germline values: CDR1 KGHDR, CDR2 SFDVKD. This CDR3 has 15 amino acids. The CDR3 coding sequence is TGTGCCACCAGTGATTTTAACAGGGGCCCCGCCGAGCAGTTCTTC. Protein: CATSDFNRGPAEQFF.

The CDR3 reads CASSPGQGLNTEAFF. The CDR3 DNA sequence: TGTGCCAGCAGCCCCGGACAGGGCTTGAACACTGAAGCTTTCTTT. The chain joins TRBV12-1 to TRBJ1-1; TRBD1 is taken as the D call from the table, unchecked against the DNA. TRBV12-1 is a documented pseudogene. The CDR3 spans 15 residues.

The V and J genes are TRBV6-5 and TRBJ1-6; the D is unclear. Germline V gene sequence: CDR1 MNHEY, CDR2 SVGAGI. The CDR3 is made up of 13 amino acids. V shed 8 bases and J shed 9 bases, with 14 bases lying between them. The CDR3 nucleotides are TGTGCCAGCGGTCGCAGTACCCGTTCACCCCTCCACTTT. This sequence encodes CASGRSTRSPLHF.

This chain uses TRBV6-4 with TRBJ1-1, with 7 nucleotides matching TRBD1. The CDR3 consists of 15 residues. Germline V CDR1 and CDR2: MRHNA, SNTAGT. V shed 6 bases, J shed 2 bases, and the junction held 9 bases outside the gene matches. This CDR3 is CASRTTGAGNTEAFF. As DNA, the CDR3 is TGTGCCAGCAGAACTACAGGGGCGGGTAACACTGAAGCTTTCTTT.

The chain joins TRBV6-6 to TRBJ2-7; TRBD2 matches 8 bases. The J segment lost 6 bases and the V segment lost 10 bases, leaving 11 bases of the junction unmatched. There are 13 residues in the CDR3. Germline V gene lookup returns CDR1 MNHNY and CDR2 SVGAGI (reference sequence). For the CDR3, the DNA is TGTGCCACCCAGGATAGCGGGATACCCGAGCAGTACTTC. It yields the protein CATQDSGIPEQYF.

V gene TRBV7-3 combines with J gene TRBJ2-1, with 7 bases matching TRBD2. Trimming at V came to 5 bases and at J to 0 bases, leaving 4 bases not matched to a gene. The length of the CDR3 is 15 residues. Germline V gene sequence: CDR1 SGHTA, CDR2 FQGTGA. The chain's CDR3 is CASSPGLVSYNEQFF. CDR3 bases: TGTGCCAGCAGCCCCGGACTAGTCTCCTACAATGAGCAGTTCTTC.

The genes are TRBV10-3 and TRBJ1-5; D perhaps matches TRBD1 (5 bases). The CDR3 is 14 amino acids. The ends were cut back, 4 bases at V and 2 bases at J, with 9 bases in the middle. The germline V gene has CDR1 ENHRY and CDR2 SYGVKD. The CDR3 spells CAISVGGGNQPQHF. The CDR3 coding sequence is TGTGCCATCAGTGTGGGGGGAGGCAATCAGCCCCAGCATTTT.

This clone was observed at least ten times. This sequence joins TRBV24-1 and TRBJ2-7; D possibly corresponds to TRBD2 (6 bases). The CDR3 has 15 amino acids. In germline, CDR1 is KGHDR, CDR2 SFDVKD. V was pared by 2 bases and J by 2 bases, with 12 bases between. The CDR3 loop reads CATSDSGEFPYEQYF. Written as DNA, the CDR3 is TGTGCCACCAGTGATTCGGGGGAATTCCCCTACGAGCAGTACTTC.

This rearrangement joins TRBV3-1 (or the pseudogene TRBV3-2) to TRBJ1-6, with 7 bases that match TRBD1. The junction had 9 bases not matched to a gene; V was cut back by 0 bases and J by 10 bases. The CDR3 is made up of 16 amino acids. The germline V gene has CDR1 LGHDT and CDR2 YNNKEL (reference sequence). The CDR3 DNA follows: TGTGCCAGCAGCCAAGAAGGGGCAGGGGGTGGATCACCCCTCCACTTT. Its protein is CASSQEGAGGGSPLHF.

The V and J genes are TRBV5-4 and TRBJ1-2; 7 bases line up with TRBD1. V dropped 3 bases and J dropped 2; count of bases not matched to a gene: 4. The V gene's germline CDR1 is SGHNT and CDR2 YYREEE (reference sequence). This CDR3 has 14 residues. The CDR3 coding sequence is TGTGCCAGCAGCTCCCGGGACAGAAACTATGGCTACACCTTC. Encoded protein: CASSSRDRNYGYTF.

The chain employs TRBV3-1 (or the pseudogene TRBV3-2) and TRBJ1-5, with 7 bases aligning to TRBD1. V lost 4 bases to trimming and J lost 0 bases; unmatched junction nucleotides: 3. This CDR3 is 15 amino acids long. Looked up from germline, CDR1 is LGHDT and CDR2 is YNNKEL (reference sequence). CDR3 in DNA: TGTGCCAGCAGCCCACAGGGGAATAGCAATCAGCCCCAGCATTTT. Protein product: CASSPQGNSNQPQHF.

This chain joins TRBV24-1 and TRBJ1-4, with 7 bases fitting TRBD1. V lost 9 bases and J lost 3; bases outside the gene matches: 6. CDR1 and CDR2 from the germline V gene are KGHDR and SFDVKD. This CDR3 is 14 amino acids long. CDR3 sequence reads: CATDRDRANEKLFF. In DNA form, the CDR3 reads TGTGCCACCGACCGGGACAGAGCTAATGAAAAACTGTTTTTT.

The chain has TRBV7-2 and TRBJ1-5; 11 bases line up with TRBD1. This CDR3 comprises 15 residues. The J segment lost 7 bases and the V segment lost 2 bases, leaving 4 bases of the junction unmatched. Germline V gene sequence: CDR1 SGHTA, CDR2 FQGNSA. CDR3 sequence: CASSLRDRGIQPQHF. The DNA for the CDR3 is TGTGCCAGCAGCTTACGGGACAGGGGGATCCAGCCCCAGCATTTT.